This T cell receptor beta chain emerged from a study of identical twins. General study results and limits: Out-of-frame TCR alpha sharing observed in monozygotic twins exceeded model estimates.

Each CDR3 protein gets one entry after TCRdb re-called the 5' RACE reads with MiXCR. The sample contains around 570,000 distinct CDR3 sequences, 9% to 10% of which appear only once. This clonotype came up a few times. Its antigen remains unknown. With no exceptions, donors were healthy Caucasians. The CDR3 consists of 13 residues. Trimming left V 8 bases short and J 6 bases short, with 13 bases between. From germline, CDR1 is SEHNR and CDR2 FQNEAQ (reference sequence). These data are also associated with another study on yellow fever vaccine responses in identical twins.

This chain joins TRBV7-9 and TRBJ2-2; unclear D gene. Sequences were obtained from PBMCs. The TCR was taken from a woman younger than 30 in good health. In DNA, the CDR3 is TGTGCCAGCTGGACGTCTGGAGCCGGGGAGCTGTTTTTT. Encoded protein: CASWTSGAGELFF.